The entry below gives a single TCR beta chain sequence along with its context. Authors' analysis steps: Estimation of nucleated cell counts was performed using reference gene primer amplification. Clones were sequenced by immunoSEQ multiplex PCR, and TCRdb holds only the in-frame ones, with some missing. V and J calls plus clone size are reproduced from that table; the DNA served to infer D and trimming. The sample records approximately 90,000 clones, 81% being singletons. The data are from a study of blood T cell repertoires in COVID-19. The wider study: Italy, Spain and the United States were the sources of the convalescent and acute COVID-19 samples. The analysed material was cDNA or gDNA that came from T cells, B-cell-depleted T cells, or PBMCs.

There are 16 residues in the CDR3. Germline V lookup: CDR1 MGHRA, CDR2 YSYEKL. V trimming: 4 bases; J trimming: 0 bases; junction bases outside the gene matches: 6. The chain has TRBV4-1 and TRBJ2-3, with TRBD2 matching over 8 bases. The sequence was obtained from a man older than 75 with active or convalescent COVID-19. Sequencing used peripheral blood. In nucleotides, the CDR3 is TGCGCCAGCAGCCTTACCCGGGGGGGAAGCACAGATACGCAGTATTTT. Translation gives CASSLTRGGSTDTQYF.